This T cell receptor (beta chain) was found in a study of T cells after yellow fever vaccination. Study-wide results and limits: Only a minor proportion of clonotypes was detected across both CD4 and CD8 compartments. FACS-sorted repertoires could harbor abundant contaminating bulk-population clonotypes.

This clonotype was found a few times. Its antigen is unknown. V was pared by 4 bases and J by 5 bases, with 8 bases of the junction left unmatched. CDR1 is SGHRS, CDR2 YFSETQ, per germline. CDR3 length: 14 amino acids. One entry per CDR3 protein, called by TCRdb with MiXCR from the 5' RACE reads. Of 400,000 or so distinct CDR3 sequences listed, about 17% are singletons. The source was PBMCs, collected before the yellow fever booster vaccination. The chain joins TRBV5-1 to TRBJ2-5, with 7 bases matching TRBD1. This sequence was found in a man between 18 and 35 years old who received the YFV17D yellow fever vaccine. CDR3 bases: TGCGCCAGCAGCCTTAGAGGGGGCTCGGAGACCCAGTACTTC. Translated, it gives CASSLRGGSETQYF.